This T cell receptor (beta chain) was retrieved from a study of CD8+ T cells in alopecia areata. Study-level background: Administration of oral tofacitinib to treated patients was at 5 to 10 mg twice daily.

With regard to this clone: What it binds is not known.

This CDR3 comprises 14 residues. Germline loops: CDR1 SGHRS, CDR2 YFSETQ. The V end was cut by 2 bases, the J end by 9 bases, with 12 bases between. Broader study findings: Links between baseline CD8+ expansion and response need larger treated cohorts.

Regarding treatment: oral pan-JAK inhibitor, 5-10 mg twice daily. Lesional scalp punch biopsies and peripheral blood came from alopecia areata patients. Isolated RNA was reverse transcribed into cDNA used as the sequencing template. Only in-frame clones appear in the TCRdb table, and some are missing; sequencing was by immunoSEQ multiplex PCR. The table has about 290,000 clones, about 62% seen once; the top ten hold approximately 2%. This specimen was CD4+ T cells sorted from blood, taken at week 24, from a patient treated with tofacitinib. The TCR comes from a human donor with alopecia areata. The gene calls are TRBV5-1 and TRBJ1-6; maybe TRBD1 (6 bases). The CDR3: CASSFEQGGSPLHF. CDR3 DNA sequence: TGCGCCAGCAGCTTCGAACAGGGTGGTTCACCCCTCCACTTT.